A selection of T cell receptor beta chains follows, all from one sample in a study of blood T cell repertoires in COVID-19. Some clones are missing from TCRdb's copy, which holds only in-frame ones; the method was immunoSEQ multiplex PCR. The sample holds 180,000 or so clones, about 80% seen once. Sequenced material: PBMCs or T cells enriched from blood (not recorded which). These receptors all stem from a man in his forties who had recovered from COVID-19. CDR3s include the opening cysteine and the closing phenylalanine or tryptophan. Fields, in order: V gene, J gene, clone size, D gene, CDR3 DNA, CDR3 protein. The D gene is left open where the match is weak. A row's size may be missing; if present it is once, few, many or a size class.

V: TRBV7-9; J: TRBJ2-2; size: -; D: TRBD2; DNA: TGTGCCAGCAGCTCACTAATAGCGGGGGGGCACACCGGGGAGCTGTTTTTT; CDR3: CASSSLIAGGHTGELFF
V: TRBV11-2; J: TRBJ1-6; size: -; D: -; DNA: TGTGCCAGCAGCTCCGACAGCTATTCACCCCTCCACTTT; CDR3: CASSSDSYSPLHF
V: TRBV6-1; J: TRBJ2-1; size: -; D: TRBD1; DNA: TGTGCCAGCAGTGAAGCGGCCAGGGGGCTGAGCTCCTACAATGAGCAGTTCTTC; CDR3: CASSEAARGLSSYNEQFF
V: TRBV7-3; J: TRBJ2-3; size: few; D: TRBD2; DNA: TGTGCCAGCAGCCAGCGGGGGACATACACAGATACGCAGTATTTT; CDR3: CASSQRGTYTDTQYF
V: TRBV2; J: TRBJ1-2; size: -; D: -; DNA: TGTGCCAGCAGTGAACACTCTAACTATGGCTACACCTTC; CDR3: CASSEHSNYGYTF
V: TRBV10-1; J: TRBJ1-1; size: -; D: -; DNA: TGCGCCAGCAGTCAGCAGGGAAACACTGAAGCTTTCTTT; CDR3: CASSQQGNTEAFF
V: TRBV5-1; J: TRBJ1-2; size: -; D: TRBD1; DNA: TGCGCCAGCAGCCAACCCGGACAGGGTCGATCTGGCTACACCTTC; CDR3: CASSQPGQGRSGYTF
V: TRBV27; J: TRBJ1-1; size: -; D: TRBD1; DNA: TGTGCCAGCAGTTTCCTCCGACAGGGTGCAGGGTACACTGAAGCTTTCTTT; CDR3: CASSFLRQGAGYTEAFF
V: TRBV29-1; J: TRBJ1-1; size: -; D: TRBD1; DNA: TGCAGCGTTGGGGCAGGGGGAAGCACTGAAGCTTTCTTT; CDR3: CSVGAGGSTEAFF
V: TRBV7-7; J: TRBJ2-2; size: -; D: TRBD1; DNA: TGTGCTAGCAGTCCAACCCGGGACAGGGGGCTCACCGGGGAGCTGTTTTTT; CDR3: CASSPTRDRGLTGELFF
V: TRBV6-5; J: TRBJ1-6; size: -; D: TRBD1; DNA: TGTGCCGCCACCCGGACAGGGGATAATTCACCCCTCCACTTT; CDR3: CAATRTGDNSPLHF
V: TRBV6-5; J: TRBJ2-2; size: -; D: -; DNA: TGTGCCAGCAGTTCCCGACTTGGGGAGCTGTTTTTT; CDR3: CASSSRLGELFF
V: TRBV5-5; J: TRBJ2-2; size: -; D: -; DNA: TGTGCCAGCAGCCCGGGGGACAGACGCACCGGGGAGCTGTTTTTT; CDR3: CASSPGDRRTGELFF
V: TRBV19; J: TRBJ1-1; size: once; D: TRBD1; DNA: TGTGCCAGTAGTATCGAGGACAGGGGGGACACTGAAGCTTTCTTT; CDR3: CASSIEDRGDTEAFF
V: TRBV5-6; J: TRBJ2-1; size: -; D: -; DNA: TGTGCCAGCAGCTTGGAGGGGTCGCTCTATGAGCAGTTCTTC; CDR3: CASSLEGSLYEQFF
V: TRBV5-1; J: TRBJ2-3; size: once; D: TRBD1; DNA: TGCGCCAGCAGTTCTCAGGACAGGGCGGGGGATACGCAGTATTTT; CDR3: CASSSQDRAGDTQYF
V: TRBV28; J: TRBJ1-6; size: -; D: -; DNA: TGTGCCAGCGGCCCTGGGGGCGGGAATTCACCCCTCCACTTT; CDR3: CASGPGGGNSPLHF
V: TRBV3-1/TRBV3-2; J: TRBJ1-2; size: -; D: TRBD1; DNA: TGTGCCAGCAGGCTGGGACAGTTCGACGGCTACACCTTC; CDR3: CASRLGQFDGYTF
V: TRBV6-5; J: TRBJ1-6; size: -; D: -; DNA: TGTGCCAGCAGTTCTGCGGGACTGCCCAATTCACCCCTCCACTTT; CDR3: CASSSAGLPNSPLHF
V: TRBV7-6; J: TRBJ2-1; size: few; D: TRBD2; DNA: TGTGCCAGCAGCCCCCGGCGGGGGGGAAACGATGAGCAGTTCTTC; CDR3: CASSPRRGGNDEQFF
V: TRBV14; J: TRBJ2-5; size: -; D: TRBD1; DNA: TGTGCCAGCAGCCAAATAGGACAGGGTCAAGAGACCCAGTACTTC; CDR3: CASSQIGQGQETQYF
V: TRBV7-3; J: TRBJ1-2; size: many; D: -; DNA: TGTGCCAGCAGCTCCTCCCCGAGTAGCGGCTACACCTTC; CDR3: CASSSSPSSGYTF
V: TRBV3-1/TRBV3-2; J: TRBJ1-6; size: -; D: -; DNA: TGTGCCAGCAGCTTTACAGGCAGATATTCACCCCTCCACTTT; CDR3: CASSFTGRYSPLHF
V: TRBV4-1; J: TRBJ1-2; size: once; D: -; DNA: TGCGCCAGCAGCCAAGCGCTTACAGGGATCTATGGCTACACCTTC; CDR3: CASSQALTGIYGYTF
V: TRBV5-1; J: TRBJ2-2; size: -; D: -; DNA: TGCGCCAGCAGCTTGGACCGGAAGGGGCGCGCGAACACCGGGGAGCTGTTTTTT; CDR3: CASSLDRKGRANTGELFF
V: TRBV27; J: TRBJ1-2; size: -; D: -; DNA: TGTGCCAGCAGTTTAAAGGGGATTGGCTATGGCTACACCTTC; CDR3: CASSLKGIGYGYTF
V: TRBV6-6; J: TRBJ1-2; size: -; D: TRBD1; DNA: TGTGCCAGCAGTTCCTCAGGGGGGGGCTATGGCTACACCTTC; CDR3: CASSSSGGGYGYTF
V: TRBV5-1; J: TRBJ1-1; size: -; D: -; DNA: TGCGCCAGCAGCTTCTTACCGGTACAGGGCTATAACACTGAAGCTTTCTTT; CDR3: CASSFLPVQGYNTEAFF
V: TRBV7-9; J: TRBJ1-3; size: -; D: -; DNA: TGTGCCAGCAGCCCCGCCCGCAGGGGTTCTGGAAACACCATATATTTT; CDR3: CASSPARRGSGNTIYF
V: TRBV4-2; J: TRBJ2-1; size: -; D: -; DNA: TGTGCCAGCAGCCAAGACCGTCAGGAGCAGTTCTTC; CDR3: CASSQDRQEQFF
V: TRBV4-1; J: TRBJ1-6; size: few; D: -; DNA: TGCGCCAGCAGCCTGGCTAACACCGGGACATCAAGCTATAATTCACCCCTCCACTTT; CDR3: CASSLANTGTSSYNSPLHF
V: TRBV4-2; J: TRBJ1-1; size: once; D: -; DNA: TGTGCCAGCAGCCAAATTCAACTGGGAGGTACTGAAGCTTTCTTT; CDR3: CASSQIQLGGTEAFF
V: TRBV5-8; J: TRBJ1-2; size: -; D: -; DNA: TGTGCCAGCAGCTTGACAGGGCCCTATGGCTACACCTTC; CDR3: CASSLTGPYGYTF
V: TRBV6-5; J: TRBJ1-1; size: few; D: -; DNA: TGTGCCAGCAGTCCCCCTTACAGTGAAGCTTTCTTT; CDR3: CASSPPYSEAFF
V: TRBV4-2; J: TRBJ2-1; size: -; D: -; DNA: TGTGCCAGCAGCCAAACTCCGGGACTCTACAATGAGCAGTTCTTC; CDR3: CASSQTPGLYNEQFF